These 13 T cell receptor beta chains were sequenced from one sample in a study of radiotherapy plus CTLA-4 blockade in lung cancer (dated by TCRdb to 2017 to 2018). The method behind the library was the immunoSEQ multiplex PCR assay. TCRdb mirrors the immuneACCESS table, restricted to in-frame sequences. Some clones are absent from its copies; in checked studies, under half trace to an unresolved V gene, and the reason for the others is unknown. In all, the sample holds over 85,000 clones, and approximately 75% of those were seen once. Around 2.8% of the sample goes to the ten largest clones. Sequencing used peripheral blood, obtained from a patient treated with radiotherapy plus ipilimumab. Receptors originate from a human donor with non-small cell lung cancer who had a partial response to radiotherapy plus ipilimumab. Some clones in this sample may be carry-over from other donors' samples.

For the CDR3, the DNA is TGTGCCAGCTCACCTGCGGCGACTGAAAGCTATGGCTACACCTTC. It specifies CASSPAATESYGYTF. This chain connects TRBV18 to TRBJ1-2; no firm D call. Trimming took 3 bases from V and 4 from J, leaving 15 bases between them. The germline V gene encodes CDR1 KGHSH and CDR2 LQKENI. The CDR3 extends over 15 amino acids. The full variable domain, rest sourced from reference TRBV18 and TRBJ1-2, is NAGVMQNPRHLVRRRGQEARLRCSPMKGHSHVYWYRQLPEEGLKFMVYLQKENIIDESGMPKERFSAEFPKEGPSILRIQQVVRGDSAAYFCASSPAATESYGYTFGSGTRLTVV.

J is TRBJ1-1 and V is TRBV5-4; a weak D match, TRBD1 (6 bases). Germline CDR1 is SGHNT and CDR2 is YYREEE (reference sequence). V gave up 4 bases and J gave up 1 base, with 20 bases separating them. This CDR3 is 17 amino acids long. Here the CDR3 reads CASSPGMWGRENTEAFF. The CDR3 nucleotides read TGTGCCAGCAGCCCAGGGATGTGGGGGCGAGAGAACACTGAAGCTTTCTTT.

Details on this clone: The germline gene is not matched at one end of the junction; a read error may be the cause. V usage is TRBV25-1 and J usage is TRBJ1-2; D not certain. The CDR3 contains 15 residues. The V gene's germline CDR1 is MGHDK and CDR2 SYGVNS. In DNA, the CDR3 is TGTGCCCGCAGTGCACAGACTTACATCGCGGGCGGCTACACCTTC. Translation: CARSAQTYIAGGYTF.

The chain employs TRBV6-5 and TRBJ2-7; D is possibly TRBD2 (5 bases). CDR1 and CDR2 from the germline V gene are MNHEY and SVGAGI. The CDR3 loop spans 11 amino acids. V lost 6 bases to trimming and J lost 3 bases, with 6 bases between them. The CDR3 sequence: CASSRGYEQYF. The CDR3 bases are TGTGCCAGCAGCCGGGGCTACGAGCAGTACTTC.

The genes are TRBV4-3 and TRBJ1-1, with TRBD1 matching 8 bases. Germline-derived CDR1 and CDR2 are LGHNA and YSLEER. This CDR3 is 17 amino acids long. V shed 1 base and J 8 bases; nucleotides not matched to a gene: 15. The chain's CDR3 is CASSQASYRGIPTEAFF. The CDR3 DNA reads TGCGCCAGCAGCCAAGCAAGCTACAGGGGGATACCCACAGAAGCTTTCTTT.

The CDR3: CASRLDKGPYNEQFF. CDR3 nucleotides: TGTGCCAGCAGACTGGACAAAGGGCCCTACAATGAGCAGTTCTTC. The chain employs TRBV5-4 and TRBJ2-1; D is perhaps TRBD1 (5 bases). Per germline, CDR1 SGHNT and CDR2 YYREEE (reference sequence). The V gene lost 5 bases and the J gene lost 2 bases, with 14 bases spanning the gap. The CDR3 has 15 amino acids.

The chain joins TRBV5-1 to TRBJ2-1; D possibly corresponds to TRBD1 (5 bases). Between the trimmed V and J ends, which lost 1 base and 5 bases, there was a span of 10 bases. Germline assignment: CDR1 SGHRS and CDR2 YFSETQ. This CDR3 contains 14 residues. The DNA of the CDR3 is TGCGCCAGCAGCTTGAGCCTAGGGGACAATGAGCAGTTCTTC. It yields the protein CASSLSLGDNEQFF.

The rearrangement links TRBV6-6 to TRBJ2-1, with TRBD2 matching 8 bases. V was clipped by 6 bases and J by 0 bases; unmatched bases: 4. Germline-derived CDR1 and CDR2 are MNHNY and SVGAGI (reference sequence). The CDR3 contains 15 residues. DNA of the CDR3: TGTGCCAGCAGACCGGGGGGGAGCTCCTACAATGAGCAGTTCTTC. Its translation is CASRPGGSSYNEQFF.

This clone has just one count. The J gene is TRBJ2-1, the V gene TRBV14; TRBD2 agrees at 9 bases. The length of the CDR3 is 17 residues. Germline V lookup: CDR1 SGHDN, CDR2 FVKESK. V trimming: 4 bases; J trimming: 8 bases; junction bases outside the gene matches: 15. The CDR3, as DNA: TGTGCCAGCAGCCTATCCCTGACTAGCGGAGTGCCATATGAGCAGTTCTTC. This gives the protein CASSLSLTSGVPYEQFF.

The rearrangement links TRBV11-2 to TRBJ2-1; the D is unclear. This CDR3 spans 16 amino acids. V lost 4 bases to trimming and J lost 4 bases, with 17 bases between them. Germline values: CDR1 SGHAT, CDR2 FQNNGV. In DNA, the CDR3 is TGTGCCAGCAGCTCCCAGAGCGCAGCTCCTTACAATGAGCAGTTCTTC. It translates to CASSSQSAAPYNEQFF.

This chain connects TRBV7-6 to TRBJ2-5; D call uncertain. From germline, CDR1 is SGHVS and CDR2 FNYEAQ. V gave up 3 bases and J gave up 3 bases, with 8 bases separating them. There are 13 residues in the CDR3. CDR3 sequence reads: CASSFRQEETQYF. CDR3 nucleotide sequence: TGTGCCAGCAGCTTTAGGCAGGAAGAGACCCAGTACTTC.

This clone was detected once. The chain combines TRBV7-2 with TRBJ1-1, with D uncertain. Trimming shortened V by 4 bases and J by 1 base, and 13 bases separated the two germline ends. CDR3 length equals 15 residues. Germline V lookup: CDR1 SGHTA, CDR2 FQGNSA. CDR3 bases: TGTGCCAGCAGCTGGCGGCGGAGAAAGAACACTGAAGCTTTCTTT. Residues: CASSWRRRKNTEAFF.

The CDR3 loop is CASSIPSGEPLNTEAFF. The CDR3 coding sequence is TGTGCCAGTAGTATCCCCTCAGGGGAACCACTGAACACTGAAGCTTTCTTT. The chain uses TRBV19 and TRBJ1-1; D may be TRBD1 (6 bases). Between the trimmed V and J ends, which lost 3 bases and 0 bases, there was a span of 17 bases. This CDR3 region has 17 residues. The germline V gene encodes CDR1 LNHDA and CDR2 SQIVND (reference sequence).